The text below deals with one TCR beta chain. Its target is not known. A multiplex PCR was run with 60 Vbeta primers and 13 Jbeta primers. Assay: immunoSEQ multiplex PCR; the TCRdb copy retains only in-frame clones and omits some. The sample has about 130,000 clones; approximately 74% are singletons. Trimming left V 7 bases short and J 11 bases short, with 21 bases between. In germline, CDR1 is SNHLY, CDR2 FYNNEI. This CDR3 contains 14 residues. The record originates from a study of cytomegalovirus exposure and HLA in healthy donors. About the study: An analysis done earlier identified about 120 million unique TCR beta sequences from about 179 million T cells.

Study findings and constraints: Productive status was seen about 90% or about 30% of the time for most TCR beta V segments in an earlier analysis. Testing in vitro showed a few CMV-associated chains specific for CMV antigens.

The genes are TRBV2 and TRBJ2-1; tentative D call: TRBD2 (6 bases). The clonotype originates from a male donor in good health and CMV-seronegative. Sequences were obtained from PBMCs. The CDR3 coding sequence is TGTGCCAGCACCGAGGATTGGAGGGAGACGCAGCAGTTCTTC. Protein sequence: CASTEDWRETQQFF.